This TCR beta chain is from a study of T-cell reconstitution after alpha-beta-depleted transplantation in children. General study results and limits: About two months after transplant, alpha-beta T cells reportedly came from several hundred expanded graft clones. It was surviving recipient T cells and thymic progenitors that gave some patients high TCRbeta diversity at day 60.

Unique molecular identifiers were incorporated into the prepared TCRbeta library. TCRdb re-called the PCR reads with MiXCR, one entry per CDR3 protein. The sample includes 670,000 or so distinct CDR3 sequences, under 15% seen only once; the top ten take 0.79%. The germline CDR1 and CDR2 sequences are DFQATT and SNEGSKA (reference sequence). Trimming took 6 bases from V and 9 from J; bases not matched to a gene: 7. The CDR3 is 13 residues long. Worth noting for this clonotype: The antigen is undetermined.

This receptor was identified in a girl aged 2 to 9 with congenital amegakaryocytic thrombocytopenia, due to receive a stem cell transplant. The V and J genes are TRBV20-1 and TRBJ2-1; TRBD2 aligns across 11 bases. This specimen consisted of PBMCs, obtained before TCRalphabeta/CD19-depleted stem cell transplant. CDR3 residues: CSADGTSGVEQFF. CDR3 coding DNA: TGCAGTGCAGACGGGACTAGCGGAGTTGAGCAGTTCTTC.